A selection of T cell receptor beta chains follows, all from one sample in a study of vaccination effects on CD4 cells after COVID-19. Here immunoSEQ multiplex PCR was the method, and the copy in TCRdb shows in-frame clones only, minus some. The sample has 25,000 to 30,000 clones, 75% to 85% seen once. No antigen has been assigned to these receptors. Sequenced material: CD4+ T cells from PBMCs cultured with SARS-CoV-2 spike peptides, taken before COVID-19 vaccination. These receptors were obtained from a human donor who received a COVID-19 vaccine. CDR3s include the opening cysteine and the closing phenylalanine or tryptophan. The D gene is left open where the match is weak. Clone size, where shown, is once, few, many, or a class for clones that have expanded.

J: TRBJ1-2; size: .; V: TRBV28; D: .; DNA: TGTGCCAGCACCTTGGGGCCGGTTAATAGCTACTATGGCTACACCTTC; CDR3: CASTLGPVNSYYGYTF
J: TRBJ1-3; size: .; V: TRBV21-1; D: .; DNA: TGTGCCAGCAGCAAAGACGCGTCCGGAAACACCATATATTTT; CDR3: CASSKDASGNTIYF
J: TRBJ1-2; size: .; V: TRBV10-3; D: .; DNA: TGTGCCATCAGTGATGTCCAGAATGGTGGCTACACCTTC; CDR3: CAISDVQNGGYTF
J: TRBJ1-1; size: .; V: TRBV5-1; D: TRBD1; DNA: TGCGCCAGCAGCTCGACAGGGATGAACACTGAAGCTTTCTTT; CDR3: CASSSTGMNTEAFF
J: TRBJ1-6; size: .; V: TRBV5-1; D: .; DNA: TGCGCCAGCAGCCTAACCTTACAGAGCTCCTATAATTCACCCCTCCACTTT; CDR3: CASSLTLQSSYNSPLHF
J: TRBJ2-7; size: once; V: TRBV10-3; D: TRBD2; DNA: TGTGCCCTCCCCCGGCGGGAGGACTACGAGCAGTACTTC; CDR3: CALPRREDYEQYF
J: TRBJ2-3; size: .; V: TRBV5-1; D: .; DNA: TGCGCCAGCAGCAACCGGGCCGACACAGATACGCAGTATTTT; CDR3: CASSNRADTDTQYF
J: TRBJ1-2; size: few; V: TRBV3-1/TRBV3-2; D: TRBD1; DNA: TGTGCCAGCAGCCATTTTGTGGGGAAAACAGGGGGCTATGGCTACACCTTC; CDR3: CASSHFVGKTGGYGYTF
J: TRBJ2-7; size: .; V: TRBV10-2; D: .; DNA: TGCGCCAGCAGACCCCAGGGGCATGAGACCTACGAGCAGTACTTC; CDR3: CASRPQGHETYEQYF
J: TRBJ1-1; size: .; V: TRBV21-1; D: .; DNA: TGTGCCAGCAGCAAAGAGCAGGGGTACACTGAAGCTTTCTTT; CDR3: CASSKEQGYTEAFF
J: TRBJ2-3; size: .; V: TRBV9; D: .; DNA: TGTGCCAGCAGCGTAATAGCGGATGGCACAGATACGCAGTATTTT; CDR3: CASSVIADGTDTQYF
J: TRBJ2-7; size: few; V: TRBV5-1; D: .; DNA: TGCGCCAGCAGCCCGATGACAGCGTCCTTCTCCTACGAGCAGTACTTC; CDR3: CASSPMTASFSYEQYF
J: TRBJ1-4; size: once; V: TRBV18; D: .; DNA: TGTGCCAGCTCACCACCGGGCGGTATAAGGGAAAAACTGTTTTTT; CDR3: CASSPPGGIREKLFF
J: TRBJ2-3; size: .; V: TRBV6-2/TRBV6-3; D: TRBD1; DNA: TGTGCCAGCAGTTGGGGACAGGGGATCGCAGATACGCAGTATTTT; CDR3: CASSWGQGIADTQYF
J: TRBJ1-2; size: .; V: TRBV2; D: TRBD1; DNA: TGTGCCAGCAGTGAGGACAGGGGGCCGGCCCTGGGCTACACCTTC; CDR3: CASSEDRGPALGYTF
J: TRBJ2-6; size: .; V: TRBV9; D: .; DNA: TGTGCCAGCAGCGTGGGTGGGTCTGGGGCCAACGTCCTGACTTTC; CDR3: CASSVGGSGANVLTF
J: TRBJ1-1; size: .; V: TRBV5-8; D: TRBD1; DNA: TGTGCCAGCAGCTGGGGGGACAGGAGAGTAGGCACTGAAGCTTTCTTT; CDR3: CASSWGDRRVGTEAFF
J: TRBJ1-5; size: .; V: TRBV20-1; D: .; DNA: TGCAGTGCTAGTATCGGAGGGAATTTTCAGCCCCAGCATTTT; CDR3: CSASIGGNFQPQHF
J: TRBJ1-6; size: few; V: TRBV11-2; D: .; DNA: TGTGCCAGCAGCCCGTCCGTTAATTCACCCCTCCACTTT; CDR3: CASSPSVNSPLHF
J: TRBJ1-4; size: .; V: TRBV19; D: .; DNA: TGTGCCACGGCCACAGGGATGGGTACTGAAAAACTGTTTTTT; CDR3: CATATGMGTEKLFF
J: TRBJ1-2; size: .; V: TRBV10-1; D: .; DNA: TGCGCCAGCACAAGAGCTAAGAGGGTTAACTATGGCTACACCTTC; CDR3: CASTRAKRVNYGYTF
J: TRBJ2-1; size: .; V: TRBV29-1; D: TRBD2; DNA: TGCAGCGCCGGGACTAGCGGGGTAATCTACAATGAGCAGTTCTTC; CDR3: CSAGTSGVIYNEQFF
J: TRBJ2-3; size: few; V: TRBV7-9; D: TRBD2; DNA: TGTGCCAGCAGCTTAATAACGGGCCAAGCGGGGTCCGCCCCAGATACGCAGTATTTT; CDR3: CASSLITGQAGSAPDTQYF
J: TRBJ1-1; size: .; V: TRBV14; D: TRBD1; DNA: TGTGCCAGCAGCCATGGGACAGGGCGTTGGGCTTTCTTT; CDR3: CASSHGTGRWAFF
J: TRBJ1-3; size: .; V: TRBV5-5; D: .; DNA: TGTGCCAGCAGCTTGCGTTGGGGCATCTCTGGAAACACCATATATTTT; CDR3: CASSLRWGISGNTIYF
J: TRBJ2-3; size: .; V: TRBV5-4; D: TRBD2; DNA: TGTGCCTTTAGCGGGGGGAATACAGATACGCAGTATTTT; CDR3: CAFSGGNTDTQYF
J: TRBJ2-3; size: .; V: TRBV27; D: TRBD2; DNA: TGTGCCAGCAGACGACTAGCGGGGGCCCCTGCAGATACGCAGTATTTT; CDR3: CASRRLAGAPADTQYF
J: TRBJ1-4; size: .; V: TRBV6-5; D: .; DNA: TGTGCCAGCAGTTACTCGGGGAGTCTTAATGAAAAACTGTTTTTT; CDR3: CASSYSGSLNEKLFF
J: TRBJ1-4; size: .; V: TRBV6-6; D: .; DNA: TGTGCCAGCAAATCTGACCTGGGCATGACTAATGAAAAACTGTTTTTT; CDR3: CASKSDLGMTNEKLFF
J: TRBJ2-7; size: .; V: TRBV7-2; D: .; DNA: TGTGCCAGCAGCTTGACTCCCATTTACGAGCAGTACTTC; CDR3: CASSLTPIYEQYF
J: TRBJ1-1; size: .; V: TRBV25-1; D: TRBD1; DNA: TGTGCCAGCAGTGATGCCCAGACAGGGAAGAACACTGAAGCTTTCTTT; CDR3: CASSDAQTGKNTEAFF
J: TRBJ2-5; size: .; V: TRBV7-2; D: .; DNA: TGTGCCAGCAGCTTGGCTTACCAAGAGACCCAGTACTTC; CDR3: CASSLAYQETQYF
J: TRBJ2-3; size: .; V: TRBV27; D: .; DNA: TGTGCCAGCAGTTTTAATGGGGATACGCAGTATTTT; CDR3: CASSFNGDTQYF
J: TRBJ2-6; size: .; V: TRBV24-1; D: .; DNA: TGTGCCACCAGTGACCCCGGACTCTCTGGGGCCAACGTCCTGACTTTC; CDR3: CATSDPGLSGANVLTF
J: TRBJ2-7; size: .; V: TRBV27; D: TRBD1; DNA: TGTGCCAGCAGTCCGACAGGGACCCTCTCCTACGAGCAGTACTTC; CDR3: CASSPTGTLSYEQYF
J: TRBJ1-1; size: .; V: TRBV28; D: TRBD1; DNA: TGTGCCAGCAGTATGACAGGGGGTAACACTGAAGCTTTCTTT; CDR3: CASSMTGGNTEAFF
J: TRBJ2-6; size: .; V: TRBV5-1; D: TRBD1; DNA: TGCGCCAGCAGCTTAGGACAGGGAGCCGGGGCCAACGTCCTGACTTTC; CDR3: CASSLGQGAGANVLTF
J: TRBJ2-4; size: few; V: TRBV30; D: .; DNA: TGTGCCTGGAGTCGTGACGTGAACATTCAGTACTTC; CDR3: CAWSRDVNIQYF
J: TRBJ1-5; size: few; V: TRBV4-1; D: .; DNA: TGCGCCAGCAGCCAAGTACAGGGACATCAGCCCCAGCATTTT; CDR3: CASSQVQGHQPQHF
J: TRBJ1-1; size: .; V: TRBV11-3; D: .; DNA: TGTGCCAGCAGCTATAACAGCTTCGCGGAAGCTTTCTTT; CDR3: CASSYNSFAEAFF
J: TRBJ1-4; size: few; V: TRBV2; D: .; DNA: TGTGCCAGCAGGGTGAAGGCTCCTACAGGGCGGCTGTTTTTT; CDR3: CASRVKAPTGRLFF
J: TRBJ1-4; size: few; V: TRBV7-8; D: .; DNA: TGTGCCAGCAGGCTGGTGAAGGGGTCCCGAAGGCTGGTTAATGAAAAACTGTTTTTT; CDR3: CASRLVKGSRRLVNEKLFF
J: TRBJ1-4; size: .; V: TRBV7-8; D: .; DNA: TGTGCCAGCAGTACCGATGCAAAACTGTTTTTT; CDR3: CASSTDAKLFF
J: TRBJ2-1; size: .; V: TRBV5-6; D: TRBD2; DNA: TGTGCCAGCAGACCAGATCCCGGGACTAGCTACAATGAGCAGTTCTTC; CDR3: CASRPDPGTSYNEQFF
J: TRBJ1-2; size: once; V: TRBV6-5; D: .; DNA: TGTGCCAGCAGTTACTCTCGACAGGTTGGCTACACCTTC; CDR3: CASSYSRQVGYTF
J: TRBJ2-7; size: .; V: TRBV5-1; D: .; DNA: TGCGCCAGCAGCTTGGTCGGGAACGAGCAGTACTTC; CDR3: CASSLVGNEQYF
J: TRBJ1-2; size: .; V: TRBV28; D: .; DNA: TGTGCCATCATAAATACGCCGGGACGGACTTTCTATGGCTACACCTTC; CDR3: CAIINTPGRTFYGYTF
J: TRBJ2-1; size: .; V: TRBV2; D: .; DNA: TGTGCCAGCAGTGAAGCGATTGGTGAGCAGTTCTTC; CDR3: CASSEAIGEQFF
J: TRBJ2-7; size: .; V: TRBV14; D: TRBD1; DNA: TGTGCCAGCAGCCAAGATCCCAGGACAGGGAGGACCTACGAGCAGTACTTC; CDR3: CASSQDPRTGRTYEQYF
J: TRBJ1-2; size: .; V: TRBV4-1; D: .; DNA: TGCGCCAGCAGCCAAGAAGGGGGGGCAGCGAAGACCACCCTCTATGGCTACACCTTC; CDR3: CASSQEGGAAKTTLYGYTF
J: TRBJ1-6; size: few; V: TRBV25-1; D: .; DNA: TGTGCCAGCACCGGACAAGGCACCCTCCACTTT; CDR3: CASTGQGTLHF
J: TRBJ1-2; size: once; V: TRBV28; D: .; DNA: TGTGCCAGCAGTCCGCACCTCCGAGGGTTCTATGGCTACACCTTC; CDR3: CASSPHLRGFYGYTF
J: TRBJ2-2; size: .; V: TRBV4-3; D: .; DNA: TGCGCCAGCAGCCAAGATCTACCTAGCGAAGGCACCGGGGAGCTGTTTTTT; CDR3: CASSQDLPSEGTGELFF
J: TRBJ1-1; size: few; V: TRBV18; D: .; DNA: TGTGCCAGCTCCCTCCTGAGTACTGAAGCTTTCTTT; CDR3: CASSLLSTEAFF
J: TRBJ2-3; size: .; V: TRBV5-4; D: .; DNA: TGTGCCAGCAGCTATCAGGGGAATACGCAGTATTTT; CDR3: CASSYQGNTQYF
J: TRBJ1-1; size: few; V: TRBV18; D: .; DNA: TGTGCCAGCTCACTTTCGGCCAGTCACACTGAAGCTTTCTTT; CDR3: CASSLSASHTEAFF
J: TRBJ2-1; size: .; V: TRBV7-9; D: .; DNA: TGTGCCAGCATCTTAAATTGGGAAGCCGTGAGGAGAGGTGAGCAGTTCTTC; CDR3: CASILNWEAVRRGEQFF
J: TRBJ2-5; size: .; V: TRBV7-2; D: .; DNA: TGTGCCAGCAGCTTGGGGGAAGCAGGGGCCCAGTACTTC; CDR3: CASSLGEAGAQYF
J: TRBJ1-5; size: .; V: TRBV6-4; D: .; DNA: TGTGCCAGCAGCGGTGAGGAGGGTCAGCCCCAGCATTTT; CDR3: CASSGEEGQPQHF
J: TRBJ2-7; size: few; V: TRBV6-5; D: TRBD1; DNA: TGTGCCAGCAGTCTAGGACAGGCGTCCTACGAGCAGTACTTC; CDR3: CASSLGQASYEQYF